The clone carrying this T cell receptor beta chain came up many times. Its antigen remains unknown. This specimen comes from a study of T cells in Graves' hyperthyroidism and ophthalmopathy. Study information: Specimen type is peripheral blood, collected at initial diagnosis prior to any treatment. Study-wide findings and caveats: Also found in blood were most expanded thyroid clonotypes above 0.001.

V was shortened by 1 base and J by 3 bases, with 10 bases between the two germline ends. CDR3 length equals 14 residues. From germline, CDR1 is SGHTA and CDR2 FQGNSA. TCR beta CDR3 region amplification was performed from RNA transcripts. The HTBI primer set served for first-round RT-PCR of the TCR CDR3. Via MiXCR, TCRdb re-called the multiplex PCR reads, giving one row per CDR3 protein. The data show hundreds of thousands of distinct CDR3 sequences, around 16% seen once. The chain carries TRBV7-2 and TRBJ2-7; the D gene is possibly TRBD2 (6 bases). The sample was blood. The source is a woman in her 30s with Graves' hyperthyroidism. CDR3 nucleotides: TGTGCCAGCAGCTTAGGGGCTAGCGTCTACGAGCAGTACTTC. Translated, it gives CASSLGASVYEQYF.